The clone carrying this T cell receptor beta chain turned up a few times. Its antigen is currently unknown. V was pared by 5 bases and J by 2 bases, with 3 bases of the junction left unmatched. Germline V CDR1 and CDR2: MNHEY, SMNVEV (reference sequence). The CDR3 has 15 residues. The record originates from a study of T cells after yellow fever vaccination. Study overall: SMART-Seq v4 Ultra Low Input prepared the low-cell-number fractions. General observations from the study: A secondary response was less intense yet reached its peak sooner, at day 5 versus 15.

TCRdb re-analysed the 5' RACE reads in MiXCR, keeping a single row per CDR3 protein. Counted here are approximately 550,000 distinct CDR3 sequences, less than 20% occurring once; the ten biggest clones make up over 11%. The sample consisted of PBMCs, taken 15 days after the yellow fever booster vaccination. V gene TRBV27 combines with J gene TRBJ2-3; 11 bases fit TRBD2. This clonotype was sampled from a man aged 25-45 years who received the YFV17D yellow fever vaccine. The CDR3 DNA is TGTGCCAGCAGTGAACTAGCGGGGGCCACAGATACGCAGTATTTT. This sequence encodes CASSELAGATDTQYF.